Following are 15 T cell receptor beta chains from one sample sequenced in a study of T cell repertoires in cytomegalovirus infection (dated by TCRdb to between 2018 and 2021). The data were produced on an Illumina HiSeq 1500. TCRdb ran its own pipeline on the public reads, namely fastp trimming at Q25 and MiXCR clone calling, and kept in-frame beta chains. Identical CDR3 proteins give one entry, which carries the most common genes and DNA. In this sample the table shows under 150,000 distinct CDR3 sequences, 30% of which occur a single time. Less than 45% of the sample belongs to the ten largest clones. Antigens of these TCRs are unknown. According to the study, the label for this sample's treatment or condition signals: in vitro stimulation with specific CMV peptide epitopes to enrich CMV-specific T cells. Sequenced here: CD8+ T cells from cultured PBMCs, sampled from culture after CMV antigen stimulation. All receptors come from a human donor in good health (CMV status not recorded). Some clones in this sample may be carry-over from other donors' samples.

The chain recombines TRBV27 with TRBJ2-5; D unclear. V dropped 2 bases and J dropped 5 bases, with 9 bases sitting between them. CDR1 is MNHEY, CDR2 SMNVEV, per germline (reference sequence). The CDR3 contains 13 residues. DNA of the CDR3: TGTGCCAGCAGTTTAGGGGAATGGGAGACCCAGTACTTC. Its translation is CASSLGEWETQYF.

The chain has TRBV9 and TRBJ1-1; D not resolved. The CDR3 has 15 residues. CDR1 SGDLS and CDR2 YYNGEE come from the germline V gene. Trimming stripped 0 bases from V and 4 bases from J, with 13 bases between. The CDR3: CASSVVGEQTTEAFF. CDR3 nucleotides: TGTGCCAGCAGCGTAGTGGGTGAACAAACCACTGAAGCTTTCTTT.

The DNA of the CDR3 is TGTGCCAGCAGTTCGACTAGCGGCCCCAATGAGCAGTTCTTC. Protein: CASSSTSGPNEQFF. V is TRBV27 and J is TRBJ2-1; 9 bases are shared with TRBD2. Germline values: CDR1 MNHEY, CDR2 SMNVEV (reference sequence). This CDR3 region has 14 residues. V lost 4 bases and J lost 6; bases outside the gene matches: 4.

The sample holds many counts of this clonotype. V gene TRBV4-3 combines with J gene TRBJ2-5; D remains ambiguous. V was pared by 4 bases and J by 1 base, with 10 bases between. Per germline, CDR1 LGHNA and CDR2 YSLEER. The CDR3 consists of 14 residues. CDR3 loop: CASSRIGLQETQYF. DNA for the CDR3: TGCGCCAGCAGCCGGATAGGGCTCCAAGAGACCCAGTACTTC.

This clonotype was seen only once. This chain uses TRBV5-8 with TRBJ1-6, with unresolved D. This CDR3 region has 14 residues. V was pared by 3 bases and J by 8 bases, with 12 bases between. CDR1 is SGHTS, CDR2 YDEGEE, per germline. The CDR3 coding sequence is TGTGCCAGCAGCTATAGACGCTCCTATTCACCCCTCCACTTT. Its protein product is CASSYRRSYSPLHF.

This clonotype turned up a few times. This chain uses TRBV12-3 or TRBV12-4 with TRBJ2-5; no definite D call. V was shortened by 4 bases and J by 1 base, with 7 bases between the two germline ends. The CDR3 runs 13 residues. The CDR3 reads CASSSPIQETQYF. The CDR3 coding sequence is TGTGCCAGCAGTTCTCCGATCCAAGAGACCCAGTACTTC.

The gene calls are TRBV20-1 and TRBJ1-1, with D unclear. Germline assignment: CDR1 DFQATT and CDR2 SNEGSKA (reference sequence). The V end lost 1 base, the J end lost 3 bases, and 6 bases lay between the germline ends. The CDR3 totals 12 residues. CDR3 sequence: CSARGSYTEAFF. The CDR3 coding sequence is TGCAGTGCTAGAGGGTCCTACACTGAAGCTTTCTTT.

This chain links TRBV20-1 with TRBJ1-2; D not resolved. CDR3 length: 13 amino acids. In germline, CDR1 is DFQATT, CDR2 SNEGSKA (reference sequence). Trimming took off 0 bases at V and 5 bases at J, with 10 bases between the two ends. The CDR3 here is CSARDRRRYGYTF. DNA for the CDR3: TGCAGTGCTAGAGATCGAAGGCGGTATGGCTACACCTTC.

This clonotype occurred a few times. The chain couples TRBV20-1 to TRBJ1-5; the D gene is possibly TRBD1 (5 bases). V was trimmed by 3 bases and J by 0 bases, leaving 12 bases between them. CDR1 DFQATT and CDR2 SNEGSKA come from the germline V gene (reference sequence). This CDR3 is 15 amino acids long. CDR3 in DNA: TGCAGTGCTAGTCAGGGATACCATAGCAATCAGCCCCAGCATTTT. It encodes CSASQGYHSNQPQHF.

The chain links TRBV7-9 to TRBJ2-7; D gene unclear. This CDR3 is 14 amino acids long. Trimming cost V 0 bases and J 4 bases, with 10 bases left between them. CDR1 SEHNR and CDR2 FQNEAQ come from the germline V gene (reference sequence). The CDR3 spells CASSLATRSYEQYF. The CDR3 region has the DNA TGTGCCAGCAGCTTAGCGACACGGAGTTACGAGCAGTACTTC.

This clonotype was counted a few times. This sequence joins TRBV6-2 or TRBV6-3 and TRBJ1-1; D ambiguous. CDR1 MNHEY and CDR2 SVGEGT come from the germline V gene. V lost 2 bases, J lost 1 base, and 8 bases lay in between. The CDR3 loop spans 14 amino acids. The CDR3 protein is CASSYTQQNTEAFF. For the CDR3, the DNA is TGTGCCAGCAGTTACACCCAACAGAACACTGAAGCTTTCTTT.

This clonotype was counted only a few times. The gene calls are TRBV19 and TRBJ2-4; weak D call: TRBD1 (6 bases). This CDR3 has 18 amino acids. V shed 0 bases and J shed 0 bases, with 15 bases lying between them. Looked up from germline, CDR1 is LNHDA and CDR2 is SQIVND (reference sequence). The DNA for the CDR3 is TGTGCCAGTAGTATAGATTCTCCTGGCAGGGGAGCCAAAAACATTCAGTACTTC. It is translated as CASSIDSPGRGAKNIQYF. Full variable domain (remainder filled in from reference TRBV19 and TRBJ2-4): DGGITQSPKYLFRKEGQNVTLSCEQNLNHDAMYWYRQDPGQGLRLIYYSQIVNDFQKGDIAEGYSVSREKKESFPLTVTSAQKNPTAFYLCASSIDSPGRGAKNIQYFGAGTRLSVL.

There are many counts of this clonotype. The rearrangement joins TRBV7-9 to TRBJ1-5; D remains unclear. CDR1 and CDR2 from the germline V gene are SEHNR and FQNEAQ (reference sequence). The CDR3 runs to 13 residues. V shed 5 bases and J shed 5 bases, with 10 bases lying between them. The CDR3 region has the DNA TGTGCCAGCAGCGGCGACGTTCATCAGCCCCAGCATTTT. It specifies CASSGDVHQPQHF.

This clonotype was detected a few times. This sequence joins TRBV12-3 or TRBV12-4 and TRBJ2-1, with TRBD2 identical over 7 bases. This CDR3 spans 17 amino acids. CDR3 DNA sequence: TGTCTTTACGCTCCCTGGGCTAGCGGTCCCCCCCACAATGAGCAGTTCTTC. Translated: CLYAPWASGPPHNEQFF.

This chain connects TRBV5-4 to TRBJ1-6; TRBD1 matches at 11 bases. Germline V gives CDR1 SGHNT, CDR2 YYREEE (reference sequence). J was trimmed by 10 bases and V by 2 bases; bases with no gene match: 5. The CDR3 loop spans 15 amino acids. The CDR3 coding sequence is TGTGCCAGCAGCTTCCCGGACAGGGGGCAATCACCCCTCCACTTT. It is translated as CASSFPDRGQSPLHF. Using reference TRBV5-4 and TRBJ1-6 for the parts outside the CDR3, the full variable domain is ETGVTQSPTHLIKTRGQQVTLRCSSQSGHNTVSWYQQALGQGPQFIFQYYREEENGRGNFPPRFSGLQFPNYSSELNVNALELDDSALYLCASSFPDRGQSPLHFGNGTRLTVT.